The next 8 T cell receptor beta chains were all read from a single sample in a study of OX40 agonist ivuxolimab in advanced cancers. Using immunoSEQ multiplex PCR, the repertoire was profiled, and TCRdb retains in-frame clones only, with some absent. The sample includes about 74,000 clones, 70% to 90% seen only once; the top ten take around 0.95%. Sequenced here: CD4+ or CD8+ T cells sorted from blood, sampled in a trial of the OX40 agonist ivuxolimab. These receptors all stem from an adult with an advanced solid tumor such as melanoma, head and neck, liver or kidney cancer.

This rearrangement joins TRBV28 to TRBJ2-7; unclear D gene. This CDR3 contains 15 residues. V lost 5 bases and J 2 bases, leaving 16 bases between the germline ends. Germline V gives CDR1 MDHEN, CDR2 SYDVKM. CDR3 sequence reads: CASSPPSGAPYEQYF. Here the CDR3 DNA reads TGTGCCAGCAGTCCTCCCAGTGGAGCCCCCTACGAGCAGTACTTC.

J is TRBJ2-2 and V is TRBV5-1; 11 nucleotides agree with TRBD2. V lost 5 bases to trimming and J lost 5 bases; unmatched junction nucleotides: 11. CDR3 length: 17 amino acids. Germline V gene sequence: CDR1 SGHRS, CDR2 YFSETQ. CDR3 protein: CASSVAGGPRGTGELFF. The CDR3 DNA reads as TGCGCCAGCAGTGTAGCGGGAGGGCCAAGGGGAACCGGGGAGCTGTTTTTT.

The CDR3 DNA is TGTGCCAGCAGCTTAGGGACCACTAGCGGGTTAGACGAGCAGTACTTC. It yields the protein CASSLGTTSGLDEQYF. The J gene is TRBJ2-7, the V gene TRBV7-3; 9 bases align to TRBD2. Germline V gene data show CDR1 as SGHTA and CDR2 as FQGTGA. V dropped 2 bases and J dropped 5; count of bases not matched to a gene: 10. This CDR3 contains 16 residues.

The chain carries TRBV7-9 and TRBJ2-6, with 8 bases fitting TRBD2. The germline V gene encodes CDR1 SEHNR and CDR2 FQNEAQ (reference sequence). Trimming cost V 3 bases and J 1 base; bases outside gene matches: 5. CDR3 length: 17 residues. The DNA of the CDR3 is TGTGCCAGCAGCTTCCGGACGGGGGGGTCTGGGGCCAACGTCCTGACTTTC. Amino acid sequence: CASSFRTGGSGANVLTF. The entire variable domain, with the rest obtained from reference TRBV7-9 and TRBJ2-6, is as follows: DTGVSQNPRHKITKRGQNVTFRCDPISEHNRLYWYRQTLGQGPEFLTYFQNEAQLEKSRLLSDRFSAERPKGSFSTLEIQRTEQGDSAMYLCASSFRTGGSGANVLTFGAGSRLTVL.

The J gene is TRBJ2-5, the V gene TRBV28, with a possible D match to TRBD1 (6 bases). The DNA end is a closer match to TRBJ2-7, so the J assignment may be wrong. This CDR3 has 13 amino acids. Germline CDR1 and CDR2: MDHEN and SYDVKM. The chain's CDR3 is CASMRGSTYEQYF. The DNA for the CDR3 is TGTGCCAGCATGAGGGGGAGCACCTACGAGCAGTACTTC.

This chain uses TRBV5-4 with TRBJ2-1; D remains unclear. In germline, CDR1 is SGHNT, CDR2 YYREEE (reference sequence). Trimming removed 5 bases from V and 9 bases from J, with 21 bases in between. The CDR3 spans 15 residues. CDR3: CASRPPGPHITEQFF. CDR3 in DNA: TGTGCCAGCAGACCCCCCGGCCCCCATATCACTGAGCAGTTCTTC. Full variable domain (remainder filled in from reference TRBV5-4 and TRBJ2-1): ETGVTQSPTHLIKTRGQQVTLRCSSQSGHNTVSWYQQALGQGPQFIFQYYREEENGRGNFPPRFSGLQFPNYSSELNVNALELDDSALYLCASRPPGPHITEQFFGPGTRLTVL.

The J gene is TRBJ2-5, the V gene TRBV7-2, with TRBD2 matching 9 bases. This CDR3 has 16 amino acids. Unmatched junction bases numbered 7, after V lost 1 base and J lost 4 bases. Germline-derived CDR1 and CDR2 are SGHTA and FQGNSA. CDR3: CASSLGSLAGRETQYF. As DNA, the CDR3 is TGTGCCAGCAGCTTAGGGTCTCTAGCGGGGAGAGAGACCCAGTACTTC.

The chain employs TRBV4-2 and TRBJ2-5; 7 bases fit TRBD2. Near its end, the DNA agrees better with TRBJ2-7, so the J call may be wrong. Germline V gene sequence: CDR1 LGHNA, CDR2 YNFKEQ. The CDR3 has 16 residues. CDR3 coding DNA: TGTGCCAGCAGCCGGGGGGGTGGACTAGGGTCCTACGAGCAGTACTTC. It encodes CASSRGGGLGSYEQYF.